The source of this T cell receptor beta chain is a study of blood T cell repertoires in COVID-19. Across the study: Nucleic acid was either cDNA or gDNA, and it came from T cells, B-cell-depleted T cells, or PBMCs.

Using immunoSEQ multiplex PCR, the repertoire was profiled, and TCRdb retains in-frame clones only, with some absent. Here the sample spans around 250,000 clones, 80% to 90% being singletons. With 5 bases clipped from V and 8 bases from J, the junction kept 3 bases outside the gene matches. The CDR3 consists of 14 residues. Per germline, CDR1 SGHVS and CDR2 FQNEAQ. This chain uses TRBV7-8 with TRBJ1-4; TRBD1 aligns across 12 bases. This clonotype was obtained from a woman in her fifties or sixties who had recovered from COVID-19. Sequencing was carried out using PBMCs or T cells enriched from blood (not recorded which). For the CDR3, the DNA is TGTGCCAGCAGCCAGGGACAGGGGGCGGAAAAACTGTTTTTT. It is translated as CASSQGQGAEKLFF.